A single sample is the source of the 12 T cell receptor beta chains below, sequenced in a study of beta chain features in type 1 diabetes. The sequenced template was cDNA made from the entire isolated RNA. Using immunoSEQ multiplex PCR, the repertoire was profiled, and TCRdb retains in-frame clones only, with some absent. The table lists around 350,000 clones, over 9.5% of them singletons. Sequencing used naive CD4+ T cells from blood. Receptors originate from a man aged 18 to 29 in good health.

The CDR3 nucleotides are TGTGCCAGCAGTTCGCGGACAGAAACGCGAGAAGCTTTCTTT. It translates to CASSSRTETREAFF. The V and J genes are TRBV27 and TRBJ1-1; maybe TRBD1 (6 bases). The CDR3 loop spans 14 amino acids. Germline V CDR1 and CDR2: MNHEY, SMNVEV (reference sequence). V shed 4 bases and J shed 8 bases, with 17 bases lying between them.

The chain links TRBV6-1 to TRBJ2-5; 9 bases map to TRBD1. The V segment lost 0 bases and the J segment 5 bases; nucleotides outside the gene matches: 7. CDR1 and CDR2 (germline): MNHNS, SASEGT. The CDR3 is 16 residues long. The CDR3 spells CASSEADRGGGETQYF. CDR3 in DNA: TGTGCCAGCAGTGAAGCGGACAGGGGTGGAGGCGAGACCCAGTACTTC.

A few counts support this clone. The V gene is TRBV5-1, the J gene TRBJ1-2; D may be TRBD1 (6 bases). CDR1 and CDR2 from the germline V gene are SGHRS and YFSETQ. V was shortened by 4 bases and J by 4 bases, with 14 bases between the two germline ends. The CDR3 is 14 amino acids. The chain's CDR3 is CASSEYKQGYGYTF. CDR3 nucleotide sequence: TGCGCCAGCAGCGAATACAAACAGGGCTATGGCTACACCTTC.

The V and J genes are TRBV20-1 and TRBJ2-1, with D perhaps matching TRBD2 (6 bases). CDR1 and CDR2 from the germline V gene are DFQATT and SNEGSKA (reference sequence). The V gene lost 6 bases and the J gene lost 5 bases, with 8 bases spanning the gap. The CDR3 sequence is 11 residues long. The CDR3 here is CSAERDNEQFF. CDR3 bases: TGCAGTGCCGAGCGGGACAATGAGCAGTTCTTC.

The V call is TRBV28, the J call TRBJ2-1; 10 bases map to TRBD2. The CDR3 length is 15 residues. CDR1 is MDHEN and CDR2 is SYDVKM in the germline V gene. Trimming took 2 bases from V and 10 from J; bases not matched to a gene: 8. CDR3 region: CASSLGASGSNEQFF. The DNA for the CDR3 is TGTGCCAGCAGTTTAGGGGCTAGCGGGAGTAACGAGCAGTTCTTC. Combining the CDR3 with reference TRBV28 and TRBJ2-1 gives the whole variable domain DVKVTQSSRYLVKRTGEKVFLECVQDMDHENMFWYRQDPGLGLRLIYFSYDVKMKEKGDIPEGYSVSREKKERFSLILESASTNQTSMYLCASSLGASGSNEQFFGPGTRLTVL.

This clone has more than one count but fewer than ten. The CDR3 nucleotides are TGTGCCAGCAGCGTATCCGACAGGGGGGGTGGGACCCAGTACTTC. As protein: CASSVSDRGGGTQYF. The chain uses TRBV9 and TRBJ2-5; 9 bases are a match to TRBD1. CDR3 length equals 15 residues. The V segment lost 1 base and the J segment 7 bases; nucleotides outside the gene matches: 8. Germline lookup yields CDR1 SGDLS and CDR2 YYNGEE.

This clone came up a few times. The CDR3 region is CASSGVTGANVLTF. CDR3 DNA sequence: TGTGCCAGCAGTGGAGTAACTGGGGCCAACGTCCTGACTTTC. The chain carries TRBV25-1 and TRBJ2-6; the D is unclear. The CDR3 covers 14 residues. V was shortened by 4 bases and J by 2 bases, with 6 bases between the two germline ends. Germline V gives CDR1 MGHDK, CDR2 SYGVNS.

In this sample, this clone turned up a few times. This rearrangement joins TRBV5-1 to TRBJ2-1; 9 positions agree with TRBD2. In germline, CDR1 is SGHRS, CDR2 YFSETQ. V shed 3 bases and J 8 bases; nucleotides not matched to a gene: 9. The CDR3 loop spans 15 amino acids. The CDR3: CASSSMRGGPDEQFF. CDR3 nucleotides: TGCGCCAGCAGCTCCATGCGGGGGGGCCCAGATGAGCAGTTCTTC.

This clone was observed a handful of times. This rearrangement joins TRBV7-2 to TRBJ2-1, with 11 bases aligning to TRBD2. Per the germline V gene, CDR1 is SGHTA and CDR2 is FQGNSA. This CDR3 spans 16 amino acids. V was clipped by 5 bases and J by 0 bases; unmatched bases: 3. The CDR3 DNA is TGTGCCAGCAGCCCTAGCGGGAGGTTCTCCTACAATGAGCAGTTCTTC. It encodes CASSPSGRFSYNEQFF.

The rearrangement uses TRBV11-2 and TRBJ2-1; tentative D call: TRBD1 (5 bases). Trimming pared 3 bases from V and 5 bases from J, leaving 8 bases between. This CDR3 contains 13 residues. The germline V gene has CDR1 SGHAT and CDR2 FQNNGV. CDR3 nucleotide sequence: TGTGCCAGCAGCTTTGGACACAACAATGAGCAGTTCTTC. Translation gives CASSFGHNNEQFF. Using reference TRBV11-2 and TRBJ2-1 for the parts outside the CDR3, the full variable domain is EAGVAQSPRYKIIEKRQSVAFWCNPISGHATLYWYQQILGQGPKLLIQFQNNGVVDDSQLPKDRFSAERLKGVDSTLKIQPAKLEDSAVYLCASSFGHNNEQFFGPGTRLTVL.

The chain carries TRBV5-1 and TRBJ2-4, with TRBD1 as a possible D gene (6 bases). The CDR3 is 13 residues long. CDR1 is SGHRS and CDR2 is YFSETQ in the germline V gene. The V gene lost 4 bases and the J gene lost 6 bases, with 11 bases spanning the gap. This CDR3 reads CASSPPDRNIQYF. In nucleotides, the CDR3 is TGCGCCAGCAGCCCCCCGGACAGAAACATTCAGTACTTC. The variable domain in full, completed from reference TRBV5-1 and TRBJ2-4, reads KAGVTQTPRYLIKTRGQQVTLSCSPISGHRSVSWYQQTPGQGLQFLFEYFSETQRNKGNFPGRFSGRQFSNSRSEMNVSTLELGDSALYLCASSPPDRNIQYFGAGTRLSVL.

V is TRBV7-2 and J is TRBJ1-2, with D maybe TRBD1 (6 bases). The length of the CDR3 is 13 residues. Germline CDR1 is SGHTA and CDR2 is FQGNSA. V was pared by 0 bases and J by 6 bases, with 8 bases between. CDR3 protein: CASSLASGDGYTF. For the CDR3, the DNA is TGTGCCAGCAGCTTAGCGTCAGGGGATGGCTACACCTTC.